This T cell receptor (beta chain) was observed in a study of response to subunit inactivated influenza vaccine. Whole-study findings and limits: The authors put forward the suggestion that each seasonal influenza vaccination may bring in only a limited number of new T cells.

The CDR3 contains 14 residues. Germline loops: CDR1 SQVTM, CDR2 ANQGSEA. The ends were cut back, 1 base at V and 7 bases at J, with 16 bases in the middle. Notes on this clonotype: The antigen remains undetermined.

TCRdb ran MiXCR on the RT-PCR reads and lists one entry per CDR3 protein. Of about 530,000 distinct CDR3 sequences in the sample, around 13% are singletons; the top ten hold less than 15%. This specimen consisted of PBMCs from blood, obtained roughly 47 days after vaccination. The chain recombines TRBV29-1 with TRBJ1-2, with D possibly matching TRBD1 (6 bases). The clonotype originates from a man in his forties or fifties who received an inactivated influenza vaccine. This CDR3 reads CSVEVRQGQSGYTF. CDR3 nucleotide sequence: TGCAGCGTTGAAGTTCGGCAGGGGCAGAGTGGCTACACCTTC.